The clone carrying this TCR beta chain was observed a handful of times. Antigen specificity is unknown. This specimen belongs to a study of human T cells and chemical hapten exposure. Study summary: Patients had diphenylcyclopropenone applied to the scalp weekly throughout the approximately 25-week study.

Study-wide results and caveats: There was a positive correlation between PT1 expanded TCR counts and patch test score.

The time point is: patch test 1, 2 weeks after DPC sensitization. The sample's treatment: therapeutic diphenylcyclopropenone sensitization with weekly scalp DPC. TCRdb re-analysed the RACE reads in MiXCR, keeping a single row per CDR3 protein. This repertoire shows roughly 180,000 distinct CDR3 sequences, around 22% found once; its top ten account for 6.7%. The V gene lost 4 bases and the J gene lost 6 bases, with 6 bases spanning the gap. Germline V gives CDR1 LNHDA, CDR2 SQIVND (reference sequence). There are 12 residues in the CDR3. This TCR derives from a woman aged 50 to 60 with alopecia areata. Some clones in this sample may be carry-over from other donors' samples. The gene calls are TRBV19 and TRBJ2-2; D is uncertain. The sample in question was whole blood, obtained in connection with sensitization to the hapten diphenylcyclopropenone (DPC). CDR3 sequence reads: CASSTAAGELFF. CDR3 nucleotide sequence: TGTGCCAGTAGTACGGCAGCCGGGGAGCTGTTTTTT.